This TCR beta chain was sequenced during a study of shared clonotypes between healthy human individuals (dated by TCRdb to about 2020). For the study in its entirety: The cohort comprised two women and a few men aged 18 to 49 years. For each donor, CD4 naive and CD4 memory were each run on three plates, CD8 naive on two plates, and CD8 memory on one plate. Blood TCR repertoires of a handful of healthy adults were deeply sequenced to estimate repertoire size and the extent of clonotype sharing between individuals. Different laboratories and diverse techniques were used to prepare libraries and sequence TCR repertoires, to increase sequencing depth and limit assay-specific biases. Each donor's leukapheresis produced roughly between about 0.85 and 10 billion PBMCs. On the study overall, not on this receptor specifically: Only blood was sampled, and tissue TCR repertoires likely differ from those in blood. Estimated clonotype richness was generally larger for naive than for memory subsets. Rarefaction of sorted-subset datasets indicated incomplete sequencing despite the large sequencing depth. Because the study included a small number of donors, the genetic and exposure-history diversity represented was limited. Based on pairwise subsampling, the degree of clonotype sharing among donors was expected to be affected by sequencing depth. Sharing across a few donors was observed for approximately 5% of naive CD4, 3% to 3.5% of naive CD8, 2.3% of memory CD4, and about 0.4% of memory CD8 clonotypes. Compared with non-shared clonotypes, the clonotypes found in all four sorted-subset donors had higher generation probabilities.

Regarding this clone: Its cognate antigen has yet to be identified. No quality values exist for individual bases; no much larger clone is one base distant.

Germline trimming amounts to 4 bases on V and 5 bases on J, with 3 as the count of junction bases outside the gene matches. Taken from the germline V gene, the CDR1 and CDR2 loops are SGDLS and YYNGEE. The CDR3 contains 13 residues, cysteine and phenylalanine counted. Just the 39-base CDR3 DNA is kept, in frame starting at base 1. TCR CDR3 regions were amplified from genomic DNA by multiplex PCR using the deep immunoSEQ assay. For each cell subset, the extracted genomic DNA was distributed evenly across all wells of several immunoSEQ 96-well plates, and each plate served as one replicate. For sorted subsets, about 220 ng of genomic DNA, equivalent to 25,000 to 35,000 T cell genomes, went into each replicate PCR. The purified libraries were quantified using a Qubit 3.0 fluorometer, sized with a Bioanalyzer 2100, and then quantified again using the KAPA Library Quantification kit. Every immunoSEQ 96-well plate was sequenced on a separate single-read 150-cycle Illumina NextSeq 550 flow cell. The authors processed their data as follows. Because the immunoSEQ output held only junctional sequences and lacked quality scores, the filtering could not match the filtering applied to full-length reads. To assign V/J genes and CDR3, sequences were annotated against IMGT germline references using PyIR, a Python wrapper for IgBLAST v1.9. Any read was removed if the V/J assignment was weak (E-value above 1e-6), the CDR3 was missing, or the read contained stop codons, out-of-frame junctions, or ambiguous translated residues. V3J clonotypes were defined as sequences sharing an identical inferred V gene, J gene, and CDR3 amino acid sequence. To compute the percentage overlap between repertoires, the number of shared unique clonotypes was divided by the size of the smaller repertoire. Three approaches were used to assess repertoire richness: RTK rarefaction, the Chao1 estimator, and Recon v2.1 estimates of unobserved clonotypes. Generation probabilities for all TCRbeta clonotypes obtained by the gDNA method from a handful of donors were computed using OLGA. TCRdb took this table from immuneACCESS and kept in-frame rearrangements with V and J called. Such tables lack part of the clones; where checked against another copy, unresolved V genes explain under half of the gap, and the rest is unexplained. That table supplies the V and J calls and clone size; D and trimming were determined from the DNA. This sample comprises about 1.5 million clones, about 98% of them detected only once. The ten largest clones represent around 0.45% of the sample.

Donors were healthy HIV-negative adults with no recently reported acute infections or vaccinations. All donors were Caucasian adults living in Nashville, Tennessee, USA. CD4+ T cells were enriched by magnetic negative selection, after which naive cells were positively selected on CD45RA and the negative fraction was taken as the memory subset. Blood was obtained by leukapheresis, after which PBMCs were separated by Ficoll-Histopaque density gradient centrifugation and cryopreserved in liquid nitrogen vapor phase. Analytical flow cytometry was used to check the purity and quantity of every magnetically sorted T cell population. From each sorted fraction, genomic DNA was isolated and quantified by UV absorbance on a Nanodrop 2000c.

The V and J segments used are TRBV9 and TRBJ1-5; 7 junctional bases match TRBD1. Sequencing was performed on naive CD4+ T cells sorted from blood. The cell subset or site tag for this specimen amounts to: CD45RA+ positively selected. The TCR originated in a man aged 30 to 39 in good health. The sequenced DNA is TGTGCCAGCAGCCGGGACAGAGATCAGCCCCAGCATTTT. Translated, this is CASSRDRDQPQHF.